This TCR beta chain comes out of a study of T cells in localized non-small cell lung cancer. General study points: Highest T cell clonality was seen in uninvolved adjacent lung, surpassing that measured in tumor. Blood T cell density predicted longer survival; adjacent-lung clonality, shorter. Turning up in adjacent lung were a median roughly 50 of the top 100 tumor clones.

This clone appeared a single time. Its antigen remains unidentified. In germline, CDR1 is MNHNS, CDR2 SASEGT. Trimming took 5 bases from V and 2 from J; bases not matched to a gene: 14. The length of the CDR3 is 19 residues. Clones were sequenced by immunoSEQ multiplex PCR, and TCRdb holds only the in-frame ones, with some missing. Seen here are over 70,000 clones, about nine tenths observed once, and the top ten hold 4.1%. This rearrangement joins TRBV6-1 to TRBJ1-4; 10 bases match TRBD1. Here the sequenced sample was PBMCs, taken before any cancer treatment. This clonotype was obtained from a woman aged 35 to 75 with stage II squamous cell lung carcinoma. The DNA for the CDR3 is TGTGCCAGCAGTAAAGGAGGCGGGACAGGGGTTGGGACTAATGAAAAACTGTTTTTT. This codes for CASSKGGGTGVGTNEKLFF.